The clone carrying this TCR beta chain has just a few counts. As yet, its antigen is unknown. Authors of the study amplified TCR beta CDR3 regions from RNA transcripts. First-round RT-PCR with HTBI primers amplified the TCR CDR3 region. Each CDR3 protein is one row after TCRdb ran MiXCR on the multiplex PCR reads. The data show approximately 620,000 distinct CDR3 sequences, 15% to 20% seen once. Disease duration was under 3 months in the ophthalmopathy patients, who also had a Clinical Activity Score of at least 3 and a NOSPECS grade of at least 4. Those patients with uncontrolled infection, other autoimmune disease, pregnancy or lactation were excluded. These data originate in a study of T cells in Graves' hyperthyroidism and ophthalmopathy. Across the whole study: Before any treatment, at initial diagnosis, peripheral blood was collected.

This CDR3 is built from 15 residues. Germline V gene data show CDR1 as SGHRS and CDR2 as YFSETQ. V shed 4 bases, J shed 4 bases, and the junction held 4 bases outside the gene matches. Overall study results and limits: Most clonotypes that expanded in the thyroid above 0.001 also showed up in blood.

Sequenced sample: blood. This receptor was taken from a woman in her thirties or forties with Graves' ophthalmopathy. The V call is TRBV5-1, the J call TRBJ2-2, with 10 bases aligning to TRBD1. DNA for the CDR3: TGCGCCAGCAGCGCCGGGACAGGGGCCACCGGGGAGCTGTTTTTT. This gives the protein CASSAGTGATGELFF.